These T cell receptor beta chains were read from a single sample in a study of cytomegalovirus exposure and HLA in healthy donors. The assay was immunoSEQ multiplex PCR, and TCRdb's table has in-frame clones only and misses some. Among 120,000 or so clones listed, roughly four fifths were seen once. Material for sequencing was PBMCs. All receptors derive from a man between 50 and 59 years old in good health and CMV-seropositive. The CDR3 runs from the conserved cysteine through the conserved F or W. The order of the fields is CDR3 DNA, CDR3 protein, clone size, V gene, J gene, D gene. The D gene is left open where the match is weak. For some rows the clone size is stated as once, few or many, or as a class when expanded; others skip it.

TGCGCCAGCAGCCTTCCGGACAGCTCCTACGAGCAGTACTTC,CASSLPDSSYEQYF,NA,TRBV4-1,TRBJ2-7,NA
TGTGCCAGTAGGGTGAGGGGGGAGCTGTTTTTT,CASRVRGELFF,NA,TRBV19,TRBJ2-2,NA
TGTGCCAGCGGGACTACGAGCTCCTACGAGCAGTACTTC,CASGTTSSYEQYF,once,TRBV6-1,TRBJ2-7,TRBD2
TGCGCCAGAAACAGGGATTACGAGCAGTACTTC,CARNRDYEQYF,NA,TRBV10-1,TRBJ2-7,NA
TGTGCCAGCTCCTCGGGACAGGGGGCGAATAACGAGCAGTACTTC,CASSSGQGANNEQYF,NA,TRBV18,TRBJ2-7,TRBD1
TGTGCCAGCTCACCCTATCAGGGGGAGGACACTGAAGCTTTCTTT,CASSPYQGEDTEAFF,NA,TRBV18,TRBJ1-1,TRBD1
TGTGCCAGTAGTGGCTCCGGGGGACAGGACATCTACGAGCAGTACTTC,CASSGSGGQDIYEQYF,NA,TRBV19,TRBJ2-7,TRBD1
TGTGCCAGCAGCTTCGCCGGGGAGCTGTTTTTT,CASSFAGELFF,once,TRBV7-9,TRBJ2-2,NA
TGTGCCAGCAGCTTCATCGCGGGGGCGGAGACCCAGTACTTC,CASSFIAGAETQYF,NA,TRBV5-6,TRBJ2-5,NA
TGTGCCAGCAGCTTAGCAGGGGGGGCCTGGGATACGCAGTATTTT,CASSLAGGAWDTQYF,NA,TRBV7-2,TRBJ2-3,NA
TGTGCCAGCAGCTTAAGTCAGGTATCGGCCTACGAGCAGTACTTC,CASSLSQVSAYEQYF,NA,TRBV11-2,TRBJ2-7,NA
TGCAGCGTTGACGTATACCGGGACAGTTCCTACGAGCAGTACTTC,CSVDVYRDSSYEQYF,NA,TRBV29-1,TRBJ2-7,TRBD1
TGTGCCAGTATTGAGACAGGGGTGCCCGGGGAGCTGTTTTTT,CASIETGVPGELFF,NA,TRBV19,TRBJ2-2,TRBD1
TGCAGCGTATACAGGGAAGACTATGGCTACACCTTC,CSVYREDYGYTF,NA,TRBV29-1,TRBJ1-2,NA
TGTGCCAGCAATGGGGGACTGAACTATGGCTACACCTTC,CASNGGLNYGYTF,NA,TRBV2,TRBJ1-2,NA
TGTGCCAGCAGTTTGGACAGCTACGAGCAGTACTTC,CASSLDSYEQYF,NA,TRBV2,TRBJ2-7,NA
TGTGCCTGCAGGACAGGGAACCTCAGGAACACCATATATTTT,CACRTGNLRNTIYF,NA,TRBV6-1,TRBJ1-3,TRBD1
TGTGCCAGCAGCTTGGAAGGACAGTCTTCACCCCTCCACTTT,CASSLEGQSSPLHF,few,TRBV7-2,TRBJ1-6,NA
TGCGCCAGCAGCTTGGCCGGGACAGGGGTATCCGGGGAGCTGTTTTTT,CASSLAGTGVSGELFF,NA,TRBV5-1,TRBJ2-2,TRBD1
TGTGCCAGCAGCTTGTTAAGGACCGGGGTGAGCGGGGAGCTGTTTTTT,CASSLLRTGVSGELFF,NA,TRBV5-6,TRBJ2-2,NA